This T cell receptor (beta chain) derives from a study of cytomegalovirus exposure and HLA in healthy donors. About this clone itself: Antigen: not known.

Healthy bone marrow donors made up the donors. This PCR relied on a set of 60 Vbeta primers and 13 Jbeta primers. The assay was immunoSEQ multiplex PCR, and TCRdb's table has in-frame clones only and misses some. The sample has some 170,000 clones, around 80% seen once; the top ten hold more than 3%. The study's findings and limits: Across HLA loci, a later analysis found differing TCR association rates, with DRB1 most and HLA-C fewest.

Germline lookup yields CDR1 MNHEY and CDR2 SVGAGI. The ends were cut back, 1 base at V and 6 bases at J, with 12 bases in the middle. The CDR3 has 14 residues. The sequencing input was PBMCs. The chain carries TRBV6-5 and TRBJ1-2; D possibly corresponds to TRBD1 (5 bases). This clonotype was obtained from a woman aged 60-75 years in good health and CMV-seropositive. CDR3 DNA: TGTGCCAGCAGTTACTACGGGGGAGTGGATGGCTACACCTTC. This encodes CASSYYGGVDGYTF.